This T cell receptor beta chain derives from a study of T cells in Graves' hyperthyroidism and ophthalmopathy (dated by TCRdb to about 2019). Regarding the study in general: Peripheral blood was sampled at the time of initial diagnosis, prior to any treatment. To identify distinguishing TCR V-J signatures, a discovery cohort of 90 to 100 patients was used, comprising approximately 40 with Graves' ophthalmopathy and some 60 with stable Graves' hyperthyroidism. Prospective prediction of ophthalmopathy was tested in an independent validation cohort of 18 hyperthyroidism patients and around 16 patients who later progressed to ophthalmopathy. The 75 to 100 discovery patients were randomly split 7:3 into training and test sets. In about 6 Graves' hyperthyroidism patients, the study also compared T-cell repertoires from thyroid tissue with T-cell repertoires from blood. After sampling, hyperthyroidism patients received methimazole starting at 30 mg daily, and ophthalmopathy patients received high-dose intravenous methylprednisolone. The paper reports TCR Vbeta CDR3 sequencing of some 140 peripheral blood samples: some 44 ophthalmopathy, over 70 hyperthyroidism and approximately 17 progressor patients. The research as a whole found: In validation, the model predicted progression to ophthalmopathy with roughly 70% sensitivity and around 72% specificity, a median of about 6 months before onset. Sample size was not statistically predetermined, and blinding of investigators to group allocation was not performed. Blood samples also contained most of the expanded thyroid clonotypes (frequency above 0.001), which suggests that blood repertoires may reflect thyroid immune responses. A 13 V-J signature model separated ophthalmopathy from stable hyperthyroidism, with approximately 87% sensitivity and about 81% specificity in cross-validation and 80%/75% in testing.

Taken from cysteine to phenylalanine, the CDR3 has 13 residues. The sequence is cut down to CDR3 DNA, 39 bases in frame from base 1. CDR1 and CDR2 are read off the germline V gene as MNHNS and SASEGT. V has 6 bases trimmed and J has 10 bases trimmed; junction bases matching no gene number 9. A patient counted as having stable Graves' hyperthyroidism if no progression to ophthalmopathy occurred over 18 months of follow-up. Hyperthyroidism patients were newly diagnosed, with disease duration under 2 months, and aged 18 to 65 years. The study excluded patients with uncontrolled infections, other autoimmune diseases, pregnancy or lactation. Diagnoses were established on the basis of clinical symptoms, serum thyroxine and TRAb, thyroid ultrasound, and orbital computed tomography. PBMCs were separated from roughly 9.6 ml of fresh peripheral blood using Ficoll-Paque density gradient centrifugation. Trizol reagent was used to extract total RNA, and RNA quality was then checked on an Agilent 2100 Bioanalyzer.

In regard to this clonotype: The antigen it recognizes is unknown. The record has no base qualities; no much larger clone is one base away.

The TCR beta CDR3 regions were amplified from RNA transcripts. For the first round of RT-PCR on the TCR CDR3, the HTBI primer set was used together with the Qiagen OneStep RT-PCR kit. Libraries were constructed in a second round of multiplex PCR, after which size selection and purification were carried out. Paired-end sequencing of the libraries was performed with 100 bp reads on an Illumina HiSeq2000. For the original study's pipeline: Raw data were processed with SOAPnuke, discarding reads with adapters, uncalled bases, mean Phred below 15, or no exact constant-primer or identifier match. High-quality paired reads were merged with COPE v1.2.5, and unique nucleotide sequences were defined as clonotypes. MiTCR v1.1 was used to align the clonotypes against IMGT TRBV, TRBD and TRBJ reference segments. Only V-J combinations with frequency above 0.0001, covering about 99% of repertoires, were analysed. The TCS score was defined as the ratio of F50 (clonal expansion) to E x V (chaos), calculated using BLOSUM62-based TCRdist between CDR3 peptides within each V-J. Welch's t-statistics and random forest reduced roughly 530 V-J features to under 15, which were used in a naive Bayes classifier (R e1071). In TCRdb, the public reads were trimmed at Q25 with fastp and aligned with MiXCR, with productive beta chains retained. Rows with a matching CDR3 protein are joined into one entry that keeps the most common DNA and genes. V and J calls and clone size were set by TCRdb, not the authors. The sample table contains around 350,000 distinct CDR3 sequences; only one count was recorded for 15% to 20% of them. The ten most abundant clones make up around 3.6% of the sample.

The chain uses TRBV6-1 and TRBJ1-1; 9 bases in the middle match TRBD1. This TCR came from a woman under 30 with Graves' hyperthyroidism. Source material: blood. The CDR3 has the sequence CASSAGQGLGAFF. The DNA sequence reads TGTGCCAGCAGCGCTGGACAGGGGCTGGGAGCTTTCTTT.